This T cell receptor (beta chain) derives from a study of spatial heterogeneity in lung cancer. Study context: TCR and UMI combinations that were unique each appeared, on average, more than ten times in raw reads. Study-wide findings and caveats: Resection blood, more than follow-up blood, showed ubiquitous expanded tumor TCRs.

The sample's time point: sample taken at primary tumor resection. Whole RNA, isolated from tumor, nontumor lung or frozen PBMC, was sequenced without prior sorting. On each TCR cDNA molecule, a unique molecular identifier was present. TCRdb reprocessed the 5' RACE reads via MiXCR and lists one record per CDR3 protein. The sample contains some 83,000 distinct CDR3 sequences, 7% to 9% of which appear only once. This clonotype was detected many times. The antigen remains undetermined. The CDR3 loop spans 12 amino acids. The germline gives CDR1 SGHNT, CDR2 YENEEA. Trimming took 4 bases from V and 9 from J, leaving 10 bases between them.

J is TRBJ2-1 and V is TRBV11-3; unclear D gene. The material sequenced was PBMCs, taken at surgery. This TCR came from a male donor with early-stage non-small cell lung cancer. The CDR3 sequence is CASSSLYSEQFF. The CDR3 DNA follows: TGTGCCAGCAGCTCCCTGTATAGTGAGCAGTTCTTC.